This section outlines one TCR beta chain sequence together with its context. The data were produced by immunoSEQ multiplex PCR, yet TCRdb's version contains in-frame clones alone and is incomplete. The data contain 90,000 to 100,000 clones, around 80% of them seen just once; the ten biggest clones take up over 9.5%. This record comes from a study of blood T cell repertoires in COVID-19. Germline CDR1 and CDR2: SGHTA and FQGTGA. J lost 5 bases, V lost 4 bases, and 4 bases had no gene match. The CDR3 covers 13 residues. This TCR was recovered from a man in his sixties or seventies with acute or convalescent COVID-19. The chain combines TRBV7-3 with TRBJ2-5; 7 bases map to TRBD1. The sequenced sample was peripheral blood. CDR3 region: CASSSGQEETQYF. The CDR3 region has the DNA TGTGCCAGCAGCTCAGGACAGGAGGAGACCCAGTACTTC. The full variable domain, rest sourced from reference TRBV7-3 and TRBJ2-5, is GAGVSQTPSNKVTEKGKYVELRCDPISGHTALYWYRQSLGQGPEFLIYFQGTGAADDSGLPNDRFFAVRPEGSVSTLKIQRTERGDSAVYLCASSSGQEETQYFGPGTRLLVL.